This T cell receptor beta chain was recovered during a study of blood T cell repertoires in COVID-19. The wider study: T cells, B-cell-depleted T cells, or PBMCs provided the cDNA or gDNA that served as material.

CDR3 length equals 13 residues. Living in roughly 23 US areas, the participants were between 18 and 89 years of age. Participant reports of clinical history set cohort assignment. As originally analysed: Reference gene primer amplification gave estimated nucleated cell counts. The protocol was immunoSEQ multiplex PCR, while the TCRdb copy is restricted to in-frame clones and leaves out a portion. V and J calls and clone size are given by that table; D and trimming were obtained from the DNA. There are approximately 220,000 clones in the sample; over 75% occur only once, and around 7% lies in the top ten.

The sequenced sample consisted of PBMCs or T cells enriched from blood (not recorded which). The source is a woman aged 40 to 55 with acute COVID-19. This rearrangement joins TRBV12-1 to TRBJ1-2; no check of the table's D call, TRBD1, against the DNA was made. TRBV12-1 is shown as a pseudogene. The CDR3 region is CASRWGQRYGYTF. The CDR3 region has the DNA TGTGCCAGCAGGTGGGGACAGCGCTATGGCTACACCTTC.